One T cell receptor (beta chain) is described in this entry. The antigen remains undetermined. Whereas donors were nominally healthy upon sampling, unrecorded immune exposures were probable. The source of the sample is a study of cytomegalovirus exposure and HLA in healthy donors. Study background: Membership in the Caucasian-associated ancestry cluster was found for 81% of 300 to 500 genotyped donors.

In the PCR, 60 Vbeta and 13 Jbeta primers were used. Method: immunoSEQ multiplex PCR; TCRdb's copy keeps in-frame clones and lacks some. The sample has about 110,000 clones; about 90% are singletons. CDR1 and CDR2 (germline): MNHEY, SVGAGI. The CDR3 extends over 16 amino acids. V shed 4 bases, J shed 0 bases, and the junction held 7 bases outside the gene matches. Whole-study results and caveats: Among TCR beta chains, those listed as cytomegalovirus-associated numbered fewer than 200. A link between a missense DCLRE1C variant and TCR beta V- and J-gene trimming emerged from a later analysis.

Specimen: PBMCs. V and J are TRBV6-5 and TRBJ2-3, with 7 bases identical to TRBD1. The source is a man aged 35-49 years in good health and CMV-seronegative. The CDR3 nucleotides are TGTGCCAGCAGTTCCCGACAGGGCGGGAGCACAGATACGCAGTATTTT. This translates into CASSSRQGGSTDTQYF.